This is a list of T cell receptor beta chains from one sample in a study of T cell repertoires in cytomegalovirus infection. TCRdb used MiXCR to reprocess the reads, holding one entry per CDR3 protein. The sample lists roughly 300,000 distinct CDR3 sequences, roughly 25% occurring once. Sequenced sample: PBMCs. The receptors stem from a human donor in good health (CMV status not recorded). Some clones in this sample may be carry-over from other donors' samples. CDR3s include the opening cysteine and the closing phenylalanine or tryptophan. Each record gives: clone size, D gene, J gene, V gene, CDR3 protein, CDR3 DNA. The D gene is left open where the match is weak. Only some rows state a clone size, as once, few, many or a class for expanded clones.

clone_size: NA; d_call: TRBD2; j_call: TRBJ2-3; v_call: TRBV20-1; cdr3_aa: CSARDGLAGLTDTQYF; cdr3_nt: TGCAGTGCTAGAGACGGACTAGCGGGGCTCACAGATACGCAGTATTTT
clone_size: few; d_call: NA; j_call: TRBJ2-5; v_call: TRBV10-3; cdr3_aa: CAISDRGGGQETQYF; cdr3_nt: TGTGCCATCAGTGATAGGGGGGGCGGTCAAGAGACCCAGTACTTC
clone_size: NA; d_call: NA; j_call: TRBJ1-5; v_call: TRBV7-2; cdr3_aa: CASSLWGSNQPQHF; cdr3_nt: TGTGCCAGCAGCTTATGGGGATCCAATCAGCCCCAGCATTTT
clone_size: NA; d_call: TRBD2; j_call: TRBJ2-2; v_call: TRBV20-1; cdr3_aa: CSATTSGRGPNTGELFF; cdr3_nt: TGCAGTGCGACGACTAGCGGGAGGGGGCCGAACACCGGGGAGCTGTTTTTT
clone_size: few; d_call: NA; j_call: TRBJ2-7; v_call: TRBV7-8; cdr3_aa: CASSLFGQSMVF; cdr3_nt: TGTGCCAGCAGCTTATTCGGTCAGTCGATGGTCTTC
clone_size: few; d_call: NA; j_call: TRBJ2-7; v_call: TRBV7-9; cdr3_aa: CASSSPLAPSEQYF; cdr3_nt: TGTGCCAGCAGCTCGCCTCTTGCGCCTTCCGAGCAGTACTTC
clone_size: NA; d_call: NA; j_call: TRBJ2-7; v_call: TRBV29-1; cdr3_aa: CSVLTGPKPEQYF; cdr3_nt: TGCAGCGTCTTAACGGGACCAAAACCGGAGCAGTACTTC
clone_size: NA; d_call: TRBD2; j_call: TRBJ2-1; v_call: TRBV7-3; cdr3_aa: CASSPIPPGGSSNEQFF; cdr3_nt: TGTGCCAGCAGCCCCATCCCCCCGGGGGGTTCCTCCAATGAGCAGTTCTTC
clone_size: few; d_call: TRBD2; j_call: TRBJ2-5; v_call: TRBV9; cdr3_aa: CASSVSLAGMGETQYF; cdr3_nt: TGTGCCAGCAGCGTCTCACTAGCGGGGATGGGAGAGACCCAGTACTTC
clone_size: few; d_call: TRBD1; j_call: TRBJ1-6; v_call: TRBV29-1; cdr3_aa: CSVGQGGDSPLHF; cdr3_nt: TGCAGCGTCGGACAGGGGGGTGATTCACCCCTCCACTTT
clone_size: NA; d_call: NA; j_call: TRBJ2-7; v_call: TRBV27; cdr3_aa: CASSPPGTAVEQYF; cdr3_nt: TGTGCCAGCAGTCCCCCCGGGACCGCCGTCGAGCAGTACTTC
clone_size: many; d_call: TRBD1; j_call: TRBJ2-2; v_call: TRBV7-8; cdr3_aa: CASSSSYQLGQANTGELFF; cdr3_nt: TGTGCCAGCAGCTCCTCATACCAGTTGGGACAGGCCAACACCGGGGAGCTGTTTTTT
clone_size: many; d_call: TRBD2; j_call: TRBJ2-1; v_call: TRBV7-2; cdr3_aa: CATRRGTSRRTEQFF; cdr3_nt: TGTGCCACCCGGCGAGGGACTAGCCGACGAACAGAGCAGTTCTTC
clone_size: few; d_call: TRBD1; j_call: TRBJ1-2; v_call: TRBV20-1; cdr3_aa: CSANDRVIYGYTF; cdr3_nt: TGCAGTGCAAACGACAGGGTAATCTATGGCTACACCTTC
clone_size: many; d_call: NA; j_call: TRBJ1-4; v_call: TRBV7-2; cdr3_aa: CASSLRGSDEKLFF; cdr3_nt: TGTGCCAGCAGCTTACGGGGATCGGATGAAAAACTGTTTTTT
clone_size: few; d_call: NA; j_call: TRBJ2-2; v_call: TRBV11-3; cdr3_aa: CASSPTELTGELFF; cdr3_nt: TGTGCCAGCAGCCCGACAGAACTCACCGGGGAGCTGTTTTTT
clone_size: few; d_call: NA; j_call: TRBJ1-6; v_call: TRBV7-2; cdr3_aa: CASSLGADSPLHF; cdr3_nt: TGTGCCAGCAGCTTAGGGGCGGATTCACCCCTCCACTTT
clone_size: few; d_call: NA; j_call: TRBJ2-7; v_call: TRBV2; cdr3_aa: CASTGTVLQEQYF; cdr3_nt: TGTGCCAGCACAGGGACCGTGCTACAAGAGCAGTACTTC